Listed here are 7 T cell receptor beta chains from one sample, sequenced in a study of radiotherapy plus CTLA-4 blockade in lung cancer. Generated by immunoSEQ multiplex PCR, the TCRdb table keeps only in-frame clones and is missing some. This repertoire shows 85,000 to 130,000 clones, over 65% found once; its top ten account for 2% to 2.5%. The material sequenced was peripheral blood, taken from a patient treated with radiotherapy plus ipilimumab. The receptors here all came from a human donor with non-small cell lung cancer that progressed on radiotherapy plus ipilimumab. Some clones in this sample may be carry-over from other donors' samples.

CDR3 DNA sequence: TGTGCCAGCAGCTTGGTGGGGAGGGAAGAAAAACTGTTTTTT. This encodes CASSLVGREEKLFF. V is TRBV5-5 and J is TRBJ1-4; D uncertain. Trimming took 0 bases from V and 8 from J, leaving 11 bases between them. CDR1 and CDR2 from the germline V gene are SGHKS and YYEKEE (reference sequence). The length of the CDR3 is 14 residues.

This chain links TRBV11-2 with TRBJ2-7, with D perhaps TRBD1 or TRBD2 (5 bases each). CDR1 SGHAT and CDR2 FQNNGV come from the germline V gene. V dropped 6 bases and J dropped 0 bases, with 15 bases sitting between them. This CDR3 spans 15 amino acids. CDR3 bases: TGTGCCAGCAGACGGGATGGGGCCTACTCCTACGAGCAGTACTTC. Its translation is CASRRDGAYSYEQYF.

The V call is TRBV5-1, the J call TRBJ2-2; D is unresolved. Germline lookup yields CDR1 SGHRS and CDR2 YFSETQ. This CDR3 is 15 amino acids long. Trimming took 0 bases from V and 3 from J, leaving 9 bases between them. For the CDR3, the DNA is TGCGCCAGCAGCTTGGCTCAGTCCTACACCGGGGAGCTGTTTTTT. Translating it yields CASSLAQSYTGELFF.

A few counts support this clone. This sequence joins TRBV29-1 and TRBJ2-7, with D possibly matching TRBD1 (6 bases). Per the germline V gene, CDR1 is SQVTM and CDR2 is ANQGSEA. The CDR3 consists of 14 residues. In nucleotides, the CDR3 is TGCGTTGTGGAGAGCGCAGGGGCTAAGGTTGAGCAGTACTTC. This sequence encodes CVVESAGAKVEQYF.

The chain carries TRBV4-2 and TRBJ2-3; D might be TRBD2 (6 bases). Germline CDR1 is LGHNA and CDR2 is YNFKEQ. The CDR3 sequence is 17 residues long. Trimming took off 1 base at V and 1 base at J, with 15 bases between the two ends. CDR3 sequence: CASSQGSARGGTDTQYF. Here the CDR3 DNA reads TGTGCCAGCAGCCAAGGCTCGGCGCGGGGAGGCACAGATACGCAGTATTTT.

V is TRBV9 and J is TRBJ2-5; D uncertain. Trimming cost V 0 bases and J 7 bases, with 10 bases left between them. CDR3 length equals 13 residues. Germline lookup yields CDR1 SGDLS and CDR2 YYNGEE. In DNA form, the CDR3 reads TGTGCCAGCAGCGTAGGTGGGGTAGGGACCCAGTACTTC. Residues: CASSVGGVGTQYF.

The V and J genes are TRBV28 and TRBJ1-6; 10 bases are a match to TRBD1. The CDR3 is 15 residues long. CDR1 and CDR2 from the germline V gene are MDHEN and SYDVKM. Trimming took 6 bases from V and 10 from J; bases not matched to a gene: 9. This CDR3 is CASSFPGQGLSPLHF. In DNA, the CDR3 is TGTGCCAGCAGCTTCCCGGGACAGGGGTTATCACCCCTCCACTTT.